A selection of T cell receptor beta chains follows, all from one sample in a study of T cell repertoires in cytomegalovirus infection. TCRdb re-called the reads with MiXCR, one entry per CDR3 protein. The sample consists of 200,000 to 300,000 distinct CDR3 sequences, roughly an eighth of them appearing once. Sample: PBMCs. The receptors originated from a human donor in good health (CMV status not recorded). Some clones in this sample may be carry-over from other donors' samples. CDR3s leave out the opening cysteine and the closing phenylalanine or tryptophan. Each record gives: V gene, D gene, CDR3 protein. The D gene is left open where the match is weak.

>TRBV6-2/TRBV6-3|NA
ASSYLRTQLILF
>TRBV11-2|TRBD2
ASSSGTSGGPYAYEQY
>TRBV12-5|NA
ASALGEESPKTNEQF
>TRBV29-1|NA
SVEAATNYGYT
>TRBV7-2|NA
ASSPLQETAYEQY
>TRBV20-1|NA
SARLSPTQETQY
>TRBV11-2|NA
ASSLGLAPSTDTQY
>TRBV7-9|TRBD1
ASSETGTGVSPLH
>TRBV20-1|NA
SASLALSSYNEQF
>TRBV2|NA
ASSGRMWGSNQPQH
>TRBV12-3/TRBV12-4|TRBD1
ASSFSIGTGASNEQF
>TRBV5-6|TRBD1
ASSFPGTENTEAF
>TRBV7-6|NA
ASSPTPRTNYGYT
>TRBV4-2|NA
ASSQVRGYNEQF
>TRBV19|NA
ASSIAADQYYGYT
>TRBV20-1|TRBD2
SARVVLAGFTDTQY
>TRBV12-3/TRBV12-4|NA
ASSFLSGAYARELF
>TRBV7-2|NA
ASSLGGAGYEQY
>TRBV7-2|NA
ASRKTAGQAYWETQY
>TRBV20-1|NA
SVSRQRQLSYNEQF
>TRBV7-2|NA
ASSRQPRNYGYT
>TRBV19|NA
ASSIWGANQPQH
>TRBV15|NA
ATSTRRTGEAF
>TRBV28|NA
ASSLSPPRDGYT
>TRBV10-2|NA
ARGPTGTYEQY
>TRBV14|NA
ASSPPSRPSGANVLT
>TRBV20-1|NA
SVPPAYAGRNTEAF
>TRBV6-1|TRBD2
ASSSTGTTTDTQY
>TRBV20-1|NA
SASWGGGELF
>TRBV5-1|NA
ASSLTGTVNNEQF
>TRBV7-8|NA
ARPLRTVTYGYT
>TRBV7-2|NA
ASSAAGRVEQF
>TRBV6-8|TRBD1
ASSYSGTGLGTEAF
>TRBV12-3/TRBV12-4|NA
ASSSGDINGETQY
>TRBV6-1|NA
ASSEDVGSYNEQF
>TRBV15|NA
ATSRESSGYT
>TRBV5-8|NA
ASSLALGVAF
>TRBV2|NA
ASPLLQMNTEAF
>TRBV28|TRBD2
ASRTTSSQETQY
>TRBV7-2|NA
ASRGGTSYSEPLH
>TRBV4-1|TRBD1
ASSQDLGTEEAF
>TRBV7-2|NA
ASSTHVGEKLF
>TRBV10-3|NA
AISGSTGTYEQY
>TRBV7-2|TRBD2
ASSPQGLAGVGANVLT
>TRBV20-1|NA
SARAGSSYNSPLH
>TRBV4-2|NA
ASSQEIGSGANVLT
>TRBV5-1|TRBD1
ASSLETGERTEAF
>TRBV7-2|NA
ASSLCSNQPQR
>TRBV12-3/TRBV12-4|NA
ASSFTLRDNEQF
>TRBV29-1|NA
SVTKIDNEQF
>TRBV25-1|NA
ASSVGGKNYGYT
>TRBV20-1|TRBD1
SARRQGRDTGELF